The rows below give T cell receptor beta chains drawn from one sample of a study of cytomegalovirus exposure and HLA in healthy donors. Clones were read by immunoSEQ multiplex PCR, and TCRdb kept only the in-frame ones, dropping some. The sample holds just under 80,000 clones. Sequencing was carried out using PBMCs. Every receptor here comes from a man between 18 and 29 years old in good health and CMV-seropositive. CDR3s include the opening cysteine and the closing phenylalanine or tryptophan. A D gene is named only where the DNA matches it firmly.

TRBJ2-7	TRBV6-5	.	TGTGCCAGCAGTTACTTGGCAGGGTACGAGCAGTACTTC	CASSYLAGYEQYF
TRBJ2-7	TRBV7-6	TRBD1	TGTGCCAGCAGCTCGACAGGGTTCCAAGAGGAGCAGTACTTC	CASSSTGFQEEQYF
TRBJ1-1	TRBV2	.	TGTGCCAGCAGTGACAGGTGGCAGAGCATGAACACTGAAGCTTTCTTT	CASSDRWQSMNTEAFF
TRBJ1-3	TRBV7-2	.	TGTGCCAGCAGCCCCGACAGTTATGGAAACACCATATATTTT	CASSPDSYGNTIYF
TRBJ1-2	TRBV6-1	.	TGTGCCAGCACCTATGGACAGCAGAACTATGGCTACACCTTC	CASTYGQQNYGYTF
TRBJ1-1	TRBV28	.	TGTGCCAGCAGTTTTCCGGGCACTGAAGCTTTCTTT	CASSFPGTEAFF
TRBJ2-7	TRBV6-1	TRBD2	TGTGCCAGCAGTGGGGAGGCGGGAGGGCGTTACGAGCAGTACTTC	CASSGEAGGRYEQYF
TRBJ1-2	TRBV28	.	TGTGCCAGCATCGGTAGGGGGTCGGGCGGCTACACCTTC	CASIGRGSGGYTF
TRBJ1-4	TRBV28	.	TGTGCCAGCAGTGGACCCTCGAAGGAGACTAATGAGAAACTGTTTTTT	CASSGPSKETNEKLFF
TRBJ1-5	TRBV6-1	TRBD1	TGTGCCAGCAGACCGACAGGGGCGGAAAGTCAGCCCCAGCATTTT	CASRPTGAESQPQHF
TRBJ1-3	TRBV6-1	.	TGTGCCAGCACCCGCGGTGATGGTACTGGAAACACCATATATTTT	CASTRGDGTGNTIYF
TRBJ2-2	TRBV5-1	TRBD1	TGCGCCAGCAGCTTGGTGGCAGGGGGCGGCTCCGGGGAGCTGTTTTTT	CASSLVAGGGSGELFF
TRBJ2-1	TRBV9	TRBD2	TGTGCCAGCAGCGCCGGGACTAGTTACGAGCAGTTCTTC	CASSAGTSYEQFF
TRBJ2-7	TRBV9	.	TGTGCCAGCAGCGACGGAGGGTCCAACGAGCAGTACTTC	CASSDGGSNEQYF
TRBJ1-1	TRBV13	TRBD1	TGTGCCAGCAGCTTAGGGACAGGGTCCACTGAAGCTTTCTTT	CASSLGTGSTEAFF
TRBJ1-5	TRBV2	TRBD1	TGTGCCAGCAGTGCCTCGACAGGGTCCAATCAGCCCCAGCATTTT	CASSASTGSNQPQHF
TRBJ2-7	TRBV29-1	TRBD2	TGCAGCGTTGAAGACCCCGTTGGTAGCGGGCACTACGAGCAGTACTTC	CSVEDPVGSGHYEQYF
TRBJ2-2	TRBV2	TRBD1	TGTGCCAGCACCGTGGACAGGGATTCGTCCGGGGAGCTGTTTTTT	CASTVDRDSSGELFF
TRBJ1-1	TRBV19	.	TGTGCCAGTAGCACGTCGGATCACGGAGACACTGAAGCTTTCTTT	CASSTSDHGDTEAFF
TRBJ2-7	TRBV4-1	.	TGCGCCAGCAGCCTGAGGGAGAGCGCCTACGAGCAGTACTTC	CASSLRESAYEQYF
TRBJ1-2	TRBV6-4	.	TGTGCCAGCAGTGACTCGTGGGGCGCGATTTCCTTGGAGGGCTACACCTTC	CASSDSWGAISLEGYTF
TRBJ2-5	TRBV9	.	TGTGCCAGCAGCGTAGTTCGAGACTGGAAAGAGACCCAGTACTTC	CASSVVRDWKETQYF
TRBJ2-7	TRBV4-1	.	TGCGCCAGCAGCCAAGGGGGGGGGCAGGGATTATACGAGCAGTACTTC	CASSQGGGQGLYEQYF
TRBJ2-7	TRBV6-5	TRBD1	TGTGCCAGCACCCCAACAGGGGGCTACGAGCAGTACTTC	CASTPTGGYEQYF
TRBJ1-6	TRBV7-8	.	TGTGCCAGCAGCGCAACGGGAGGGGGGGCAGCCTCACCCCTCCACTTT	CASSATGGGAASPLHF
TRBJ2-2	TRBV9	TRBD1	TGTGCCAGCAGCGCACAGGGGGCCGGGGAGCTGTTTTTT	CASSAQGAGELFF
TRBJ2-1	TRBV5-1	TRBD1	TGCGCCAGCAGCTGGGACAGGGGGGTCGATGAGCAGTTCTTC	CASSWDRGVDEQFF
TRBJ2-1	TRBV29-1	TRBD1	TGCAGCGGGACAGGGTATGTTGTAGATGAGCAGTTCTTC	CSGTGYVVDEQFF
TRBJ2-1	TRBV25-1	.	TGTGCCAGCAGTGAGATCCTCGGGGGATCGGAGCAGTTCTTC	CASSEILGGSEQFF
TRBJ2-7	TRBV9	TRBD1	TGTGCCAGCAGCGTCGCGACAGGGGGCCCCTACGAGCAGTACTTC	CASSVATGGPYEQYF
TRBJ2-7	TRBV7-8	TRBD2	TGTGCCAGCCTGGGGAGGGAAAAGGCCTCCGAGCAGTACTTC	CASLGREKASEQYF
TRBJ2-2	TRBV6-1	.	TGTGCCAGCAGTTTCGGGAACACCGGGGAGCTGTTTTTT	CASSFGNTGELFF
TRBJ2-1	TRBV29-1	.	TGCAGCGTTGATCGGGACTACAATGAGCAGTTCTTC	CSVDRDYNEQFF
TRBJ2-2	TRBV19	TRBD2	TGTGCCAGTAGTAGGGGCGGGAGGGCCGGAACCGGGGAGCTGTTTTTT	CASSRGGRAGTGELFF
TRBJ1-1	TRBV29-1	TRBD1	TGCAGCGTTGAAAAAATATGGGTGTCAGACAGGGGGCTCTCTGAAGCTTTCTTT	CSVEKIWVSDRGLSEAFF
TRBJ1-2	TRBV27	.	TGTGCCAGCAGTGCCTCGGGAGTCACTAACTATGGCTACACCTTC	CASSASGVTNYGYTF
TRBJ1-2	TRBV7-2	TRBD1	TGTGCCAGCAGCCGCCGGACAGGGGGCGACGGCTACACCTTC	CASSRRTGGDGYTF
TRBJ2-1	TRBV6-1	.	TGTGCCAGCAGTTGGTCAAGTAGTGGTAACAATGAGCAGTTCTTC	CASSWSSSGNNEQFF
TRBJ1-3	TRBV6-5	.	TGTGCCAGCAGGTCGCAGGGGCCTGGAAACACCATATATTTT	CASRSQGPGNTIYF
TRBJ2-3	TRBV10-3	.	TGTGCCATCAGTGACCGGGGTAGCACAGATACGCAGTATTTT	CAISDRGSTDTQYF
TRBJ2-2	TRBV19	.	TGTGCCAGTAGGCAACTACAGGTCCCCTTGGCAACCGGGGAGCTGTTTTTT	CASRQLQVPLATGELFF
TRBJ2-2	TRBV4-2	.	TGTGCCAGCAGCCACCCGAGCGGGGAGGGGGACACCGGGGAGCTGTTTTTT	CASSHPSGEGDTGELFF
TRBJ2-6	TRBV7-3	.	TGTGCCAGCAGGTGGAGCGGGGCCAACGTCCTGACTTTC	CASRWSGANVLTF
TRBJ1-1	TRBV28	TRBD1	TGTGCCAGCAGTTCCCGGGGGACAGGGACTGAAGCTTTCTTT	CASSSRGTGTEAFF
TRBJ1-1	TRBV6-5	.	TGTGCCAGCAGTTTCGGACAGACTGAAGCTTTCTTT	CASSFGQTEAFF
TRBJ1-1	TRBV29-1	TRBD1	TGCAGCGGCGCAACAGGGGTCGCGAACACTGAAGCTTTCTTT	CSGATGVANTEAFF
TRBJ2-2	TRBV5-6	TRBD1	TGTGCCAGCAGCTTACAGGGGAGATGGGACACCGGGGAGCTGTTTTTT	CASSLQGRWDTGELFF
TRBJ2-5	TRBV2	TRBD1	TGTGCCAGCAGGGACAGGGGAGAGACCCAGTACTTC	CASRDRGETQYF
TRBJ1-6	TRBV11-2	.	TGTGCCAGCAGCTCTACAGGGCTCTATAATTCACCCCTCCACTTT	CASSSTGLYNSPLHF
TRBJ2-7	TRBV2	.	TGTGCCAGCAGTGTATCTCGCGAGCAGTACTTC	CASSVSREQYF
TRBJ2-7	TRBV23-1	TRBD2	TGCGCCAGCAACCCACCGGGACTAGCAGGGGAAGTGGGCTCCTACGAGCAGTACTTC	CASNPPGLAGEVGSYEQYF
TRBJ2-7	TRBV18	TRBD1	TGTGCCAGCTCACCCAGGGGGCCTGGCTCCTACGAGCAGTACTTC	CASSPRGPGSYEQYF
TRBJ1-2	TRBV4-1	TRBD1	TGCGCCAGCAGCCAAGATCGGACAGGGCCTGGCTACACCTTC	CASSQDRTGPGYTF
TRBJ2-7	TRBV7-6	TRBD1	TGTGCCAGCAGCCGGGACCCAGCAGGGGGCGAGCAGTACTTC	CASSRDPAGGEQYF
TRBJ1-2	TRBV12-5	TRBD1	TGTGCTAGTGGTTTGGAGCGACAGGGGCAATTGTGGGGCTACACCTTC	CASGLERQGQLWGYTF